The sequence of this TCR beta chain was determined in a study of T cell responses to AZD1222 COVID-19 vaccine. Per germline, CDR1 SEHNR and CDR2 FQNEAQ (reference sequence). Trimming took 3 bases from V and 4 from J, leaving 13 bases between them. The CDR3 totals 15 residues. In the case of this clone: Its antigen is not identified.

Points from the study as a whole: There were mostly white British donors and more females than males, and clonal diversity was possibly underestimated.

Profiling relied on immunoSEQ multiplex PCR, and the TCRdb table lists in-frame clones only, not all of them. The table shows around 100,000 clones, with roughly 90% occurring only once. The sequence was obtained from an adult in good health. The source material was peripheral blood, sampled on day 0 of AZD1222 vaccination. The chain uses TRBV7-9 and TRBJ2-1; D is unclear. CDR3 sequence reads: CASSFGRRAYNEQFF. CDR3 bases: TGTGCCAGCAGCTTCGGACGTCGGGCTTACAATGAGCAGTTCTTC.